This T cell receptor (beta chain) is drawn from a study of T cells in Graves' hyperthyroidism and ophthalmopathy. On the study more broadly: At the time of initial diagnosis and before any treatment, peripheral blood was collected.

Ophthalmopathy patients all had a Clinical Activity Score of at least 3, a NOSPECS grade of at least 4 and disease under 3 months old. Diagnosis rested on symptoms, serum thyroxine and TRAb, thyroid ultrasound, and orbital computed tomography. The CDR3 totals 14 residues. With 3 bases removed from V and 4 bases from J, the gap between germline ends came to 12 bases. The V gene's germline CDR1 is MDHEN and CDR2 SYDVKM. This clonotype was counted between two and nine times. The investigators amplified TCR beta CDR3 regions from RNA transcripts. A set of HTBI primers served as the primers for a first-round RT-PCR of the TCR CDR3. Each CDR3 protein is one row after TCRdb ran MiXCR on the multiplex PCR reads. The table has hundreds of thousands of distinct CDR3 sequences, 24% seen once; the top ten hold approximately 32%.

The TCR originated in a woman aged 35 to 49 with Graves' ophthalmopathy. The source material was blood. The gene calls are TRBV28 and TRBJ1-2; a possible D gene is TRBD1 (5 bases). The CDR3 bases are TGTGCCAGCAGTTTGAGGGGACTTGGCTATGGCTACACCTTC. Its translation: CASSLRGLGYGYTF.